This is a list of T cell receptor beta chains from one sample in a study of T cell responses to AZD1222 COVID-19 vaccine. The method was immunoSEQ multiplex PCR; TCRdb's version includes in-frame clones alone and lacks a portion of them. This table has more than 150,000 clones, about 87% appearing once. This sample comprised peripheral blood, obtained on day 0 of AZD1222 vaccination. The receptors come from an adult in good health. CDR3s include the opening cysteine and the closing phenylalanine or tryptophan.

CDR3 length: 14
J gene: TRBJ1-4
V gene: TRBV7-9
CDR3 protein: CASSLAQLGGKLFF

CDR3 length: 17
J gene: TRBJ2-2
V gene: TRBV24-1
CDR3 protein: CATSDQPWDGNTGELFF

CDR3 length: 15
J gene: TRBJ2-2
V gene: TRBV9
CDR3 protein: CASSPGASLTGELFF

CDR3 length: 15
J gene: TRBJ2-5
V gene: TRBV7-2
CDR3 protein: CASSPNGVLGETQYF

CDR3 length: 19
J gene: TRBJ1-4
V gene: TRBV30
CDR3 protein: CAWSVKGPKRAATNEKLFF

CDR3 length: 15
J gene: TRBJ1-1
V gene: TRBV7-2
CDR3 protein: CASSVTRDLNTEAFF

CDR3 length: 16
J gene: TRBJ1-1
V gene: TRBV4-1
CDR3 protein: CASSQSGGGSNTEAFF

CDR3 length: 11
J gene: TRBJ1-1
V gene: TRBV6-2/TRBV6-3
CDR3 protein: CASSHGTEAFF

CDR3 length: 13
J gene: TRBJ2-2
V gene: TRBV4-3
CDR3 protein: CASSQERAGELFF

CDR3 length: 14
J gene: TRBJ2-7
V gene: TRBV27
CDR3 protein: CASSTSGSFYEQYF

CDR3 length: 14
J gene: TRBJ1-5
V gene: TRBV7-8
CDR3 protein: CASSFSLSNQPQHF

CDR3 length: 16
J gene: TRBJ1-2
V gene: TRBV12-1
CDR3 protein: CASSFPGTGLTYGYTF

CDR3 length: 14
J gene: TRBJ1-6
V gene: TRBV6-5
CDR3 protein: CASSIRENNSPLHF

CDR3 length: 14
J gene: TRBJ1-4
V gene: TRBV28
CDR3 protein: CASSPGPSGGKLFF

CDR3 length: 15
J gene: TRBJ1-1
V gene: TRBV4-3
CDR3 protein: CASSQVGGAEAEAFF

CDR3 length: 16
J gene: TRBJ2-7
V gene: TRBV6-1
CDR3 protein: CASSGQRTIRAYEQYF

CDR3 length: 11
J gene: TRBJ1-6
V gene: TRBV2
CDR3 protein: CASSARGGLHF

CDR3 length: 14
J gene: TRBJ2-3
V gene: TRBV18
CDR3 protein: CASSPPAATDTQYF

CDR3 length: 17
J gene: TRBJ2-7
V gene: TRBV5-5
CDR3 protein: CASSLVGGQGFSYEQYF

CDR3 length: 16
J gene: TRBJ2-7
V gene: TRBV6-2/TRBV6-3
CDR3 protein: CASSYGTSGGAYEQYF

CDR3 length: 12
J gene: TRBJ1-2
V gene: TRBV7-9
CDR3 protein: CASSLSDYGYTF

CDR3 length: 12
J gene: TRBJ1-6
V gene: TRBV28
CDR3 protein: CASRDSNSPLHF

CDR3 length: 15
J gene: TRBJ2-1
V gene: TRBV5-1
CDR3 protein: CASSPGWGSENEQFF

CDR3 length: 17
J gene: TRBJ2-3
V gene: TRBV4-3
CDR3 protein: CASSQEAGASSTDTQYF

CDR3 length: 18
J gene: TRBJ2-1
V gene: TRBV7-2
CDR3 protein: CASSLVSTSGGPWDKQFF

CDR3 length: 16
J gene: TRBJ2-2
V gene: TRBV19
CDR3 protein: CASSTPPGGAAGELFF

CDR3 length: 18
J gene: TRBJ2-1
V gene: TRBV29-1
CDR3 protein: CSTGPRGAAASSYNEQFF

CDR3 length: 13
J gene: TRBJ2-5
V gene: TRBV30
CDR3 protein: CAWSGQVKETQYF

CDR3 length: 13
J gene: TRBJ2-7
V gene: TRBV30
CDR3 protein: CAFSISGSYEQYF

CDR3 length: 15
J gene: TRBJ2-7
V gene: TRBV27
CDR3 protein: CASSSGGRGLYEQYF

CDR3 length: 12
J gene: TRBJ2-5
V gene: TRBV28
CDR3 protein: CASSFGKETQYF

CDR3 length: 17
J gene: TRBJ2-3
V gene: TRBV5-1
CDR3 protein: CASSLEPITNRGDTQYF

CDR3 length: 14
J gene: TRBJ1-2
V gene: TRBV5-1
CDR3 protein: CASSIRQGSDGYTF

CDR3 length: 16
J gene: TRBJ1-1
V gene: TRBV4-3
CDR3 protein: CASSQKLPFGGGAAFF

CDR3 length: 16
J gene: TRBJ1-6
V gene: TRBV28
CDR3 protein: CASTTPGQGTYSPLHF

CDR3 length: 17
J gene: TRBJ1-3
V gene: TRBV18
CDR3 protein: CASSPLIPGASGNTIYF

CDR3 length: 13
J gene: TRBJ2-4
V gene: TRBV19
CDR3 protein: CASSSGGKNIQYF

CDR3 length: 15
J gene: TRBJ2-1
V gene: TRBV27
CDR3 protein: CASSWASLAGYEQFF

CDR3 length: 12
J gene: TRBJ1-2
V gene: TRBV29-1
CDR3 protein: CSAPGQYYGYTF

CDR3 length: 12
J gene: TRBJ2-1
V gene: TRBV6-5
CDR3 protein: CASIRYRNEQFF

CDR3 length: 14
J gene: TRBJ1-1
V gene: TRBV6-1
CDR3 protein: CASSERQGLSEAFF